Following are 29 T cell receptor beta chains from one sample sequenced in a study of CD8+CD57+ T cells in acquired aplastic anemia. Flow cytometry had shown expanded CD8+CD57+ cells in the patients chosen for sequencing. For CDR3 and TCR beta VDJ profiling, genomic DNA was the template used. In TCRdb, the reads were re-called with MiXCR into one record per CDR3 protein. Of around 430,000 distinct CDR3 sequences listed, less than 35% are singletons. Source material: sorted CD4+, CD8+, or CD8+CD57+ T cells (not recorded which) from PBMCs. The source is a human donor with aplastic anemia.

This rearrangement joins TRBV12-3 or TRBV12-4 to TRBJ2-1; D is uncertain. The CDR3 totals 10 residues. V dropped 2 bases and J dropped 11 bases, with 4 bases sitting between them. This CDR3 reads CASSLRQQFF. The CDR3 coding sequence is TGTGCCAGCAGTTTACGCCAGCAGTTCTTC.

V gene TRBV20-1 combines with J gene TRBJ2-7; 12 nucleotides align to TRBD2. The CDR3 extends over 15 amino acids. From germline, CDR1 is DFQATT and CDR2 SNEGSKA (reference sequence). Germline trimming cut 0 bases from V and 7 bases from J; bases unmatched to any gene: 7. CDR3 nucleotides: TGCAGTGCTAGAGATGCTAGCGGGAGGGCGGGGGAGCAGTACTTC. Its translation is CSARDASGRAGEQYF.

This clonotype was detected ten times or more. The rearrangement joins TRBV14 to TRBJ1-6, with D possibly matching TRBD1 (6 bases). The CDR3 contains 18 residues. Germline V gene lookup returns CDR1 SGHDN and CDR2 FVKESK. The V gene lost 3 bases and the J gene lost 0 bases, with 15 bases spanning the gap. The CDR3 DNA reads as TGTGCCAGCAGCCATAAGGCAGGGGTGAGCTCCTATAATTCACCCCTCCACTTT. Translated: CASSHKAGVSSYNSPLHF. The whole variable domain, remainder taken from reference TRBV14 and TRBJ1-6, is EAGVTQFPSHSVIEKGQTVTLRCDPISGHDNLYWYRRVMGKEIKFLLHFVKESKQDESGMPNNRFLAERTGGTYSTLKVQPAELEDSGVYFCASSHKAGVSSYNSPLHFGNGTRLTVT.

The rearrangement links TRBV6-5 to TRBJ1-1, with TRBD1 as a possible D gene (5 bases). The CDR3 extends over 14 amino acids. The ends were cut back, 0 bases at V and 0 bases at J, with 5 bases in the middle. Germline CDR1 MNHEY, CDR2 SVGAGI. The CDR3 spells CASSYSGVNTEAFF. The CDR3 DNA sequence: TGTGCCAGCAGTTACTCGGGGGTGAACACTGAAGCTTTCTTT.

This clonotype was recorded many times. The chain is built from TRBV7-9 and TRBJ1-5; D is ambiguous. The CDR3 has 16 amino acids. Germline assignment: CDR1 SEHNR and CDR2 FQNEAQ (reference sequence). Trimming cost V 1 base and J 1 base, with 11 bases left between them. The CDR3 reads CASSLGVQASNQPQHF. The CDR3 region has the DNA TGTGCCAGCAGCTTAGGGGTACAAGCGAGCAATCAGCCCCAGCATTTT.

J is TRBJ2-7 and V is TRBV20-1; 9 positions agree with TRBD2. CDR1 is DFQATT and CDR2 is SNEGSKA in the germline V gene (reference sequence). The junction had 10 bases not matched to a gene; V was cut back by 0 bases and J by 7 bases. CDR3 length equals 15 residues. The DNA of the CDR3 is TGCAGTGCTAGAGATCAGTCTAGCGGGGTTACGGAGCAGTACTTC. It encodes CSARDQSSGVTEQYF.

This clonotype was counted many times. V is TRBV19 and J is TRBJ1-1; D is undetermined. CDR1 LNHDA and CDR2 SQIVND come from the germline V gene (reference sequence). Trimming cost V 0 bases and J 1 base, with 9 bases left between them. The CDR3 is made up of 15 amino acids. The CDR3 sequence is CASSIDLRTNTEAFF. The CDR3 coding sequence is TGTGCCAGTAGTATAGATCTCCGGACGAACACTGAAGCTTTCTTT.

The chain uses TRBV2 and TRBJ2-3, with D possibly TRBD1 on 5 matching bases. Germline V gene lookup returns CDR1 SNHLY and CDR2 FYNNEI. V was trimmed by 3 bases and J by 6 bases, leaving 13 bases between them. The CDR3 is made up of 14 amino acids. CDR3 in DNA: TGTGCCAGCAGTGACAGGGCCCCAACGGATACGCAGTATTTT. Translating gives CASSDRAPTDTQYF.

V usage is TRBV2 and J usage is TRBJ1-1, with 10 bases that match TRBD1. Per the germline V gene, CDR1 is SNHLY and CDR2 is FYNNEI. The CDR3 covers 13 residues. Unmatched junction bases numbered 5, after V lost 5 bases and J lost 8 bases. CDR3 in DNA: TGTGCCAGCAGTTTGACAGGGGGCGCGGAAGCTTTCTTT. It yields the protein CASSLTGGAEAFF. The full variable domain, rest sourced from reference TRBV2 and TRBJ1-1, is EPEVTQTPSHQVTQMGQEVILRCVPISNHLYFYWYRQILGQKVEFLVSFYNNEISEKSEIFDDQFSVERPDGSNFTLKIRSTKLEDSAMYFCASSLTGGAEAFFGQGTRLTVV.

This clonotype was recorded at least ten times. V is TRBV4-2 and J is TRBJ2-1; D is uncertain. In germline, CDR1 is LGHNA, CDR2 YNFKEQ. V was shortened by 1 base and J by 5 bases, with 6 bases between the two germline ends. CDR3 length equals 13 residues. In DNA form, the CDR3 reads TGTGCCAGCAGCCAAGTGAGCGACAATGAGCAGTTCTTC. Translation gives CASSQVSDNEQFF.

The V gene is TRBV27, the J gene TRBJ2-7, with 10 bases identical to TRBD2. This CDR3 contains 17 residues. V gave up 1 base and J gave up 5 bases; unmatched junction bases: 11. From germline, CDR1 is MNHEY and CDR2 SMNVEV (reference sequence). The CDR3 bases are TGTGCCAGCAGTTTATTTCCAGCGGGAGGGCCTGGGGACGAGCAGTACTTC. It translates to CASSLFPAGGPGDEQYF.

This clonotype was counted ten times or more. The V call is TRBV2, the J call TRBJ1-1; no definite D call. The CDR3 extends over 14 amino acids. The germline V gene encodes CDR1 SNHLY and CDR2 FYNNEI. V lost 2 bases, J lost 2 bases, and 9 bases lay in between. The CDR3 DNA sequence: TGTGCCAGCAGTGAATTACCAGGAAACACTGAAGCTTTCTTT. Residues: CASSELPGNTEAFF.

The chain joins TRBV19 to TRBJ2-3; TRBD1 might be the D (6 bases). The CDR3 loop spans 13 amino acids. Per germline, CDR1 LNHDA and CDR2 SQIVND (reference sequence). V was clipped by 6 bases and J by 6 bases, with 13 bases between them. CDR3 nucleotide sequence: TGTGCCAGTAGCTTGGGGGCCGGGGATACGCAGTATTTT. It is translated as CASSLGAGDTQYF.

The gene calls are TRBV12-5 and TRBJ1-1; D remains ambiguous. The CDR3 runs 13 residues. Germline V gene data show CDR1 as LGHNT and CDR2 as FRNRAP. The germline V and J ends were trimmed by 6 bases and 1 base, with 9 bases remaining between them. The CDR3 bases are TGTGCTAGTGGCTCGGACGGGAACACTGAAGCTTTCTTT. Protein sequence: CASGSDGNTEAFF. The entire variable domain, with the rest obtained from reference TRBV12-5 and TRBJ1-1, is as follows: DARVTQTPRHKVTEMGQEVTMRCQPILGHNTVFWYRQTMMQGLELLAYFRNRAPLDDSGMPKDRFSAEMPDATLATLKIQPSEPRDSAVYFCASGSDGNTEAFFGQGTRLTVV.

At least ten counts were recorded for this clonotype. This rearrangement joins TRBV2 to TRBJ2-7, with a tentative D call TRBD1 (5 bases). V lost 7 bases, J lost 3 bases, and 16 bases lay in between. The CDR3 consists of 14 residues. CDR1 is SNHLY and CDR2 is FYNNEI in the germline V gene. The CDR3 sequence: CASTTQVSNYEQYF. The CDR3 DNA reads TGTGCCAGCACCACACAGGTGTCGAACTACGAGCAGTACTTC.

In its sample, this clonotype was seen a few times. The chain combines TRBV15 with TRBJ1-6; no clear D gene. The germline V gene encodes CDR1 LNHNV and CDR2 YYDKDF (reference sequence). V gave up 0 bases and J gave up 14 bases, with 11 bases separating them. This CDR3 comprises 13 residues. The CDR3 region is CATSRDREGTLHF. DNA for the CDR3: TGTGCCACCAGCAGAGATAGGGAGGGCACCCTCCACTTT. Together with reference TRBV15 and TRBJ1-6, the CDR3 gives the full variable domain: DAMVIQNPRYQVTQFGKPVTLSCSQTLNHNVMYWYQQKSSQAPKLLFHYYDKDFNNEADTPDNFQSRRPNTSFCFLDIRSPGLGDTAMYLCATSRDREGTLHFGNGTRLTVT.

CDR3 nucleotides: TGTGCCAGCAGTTACTTTTCTCCGGGGCAGGTGAACACTGAAGCTTTCTTT. This translates into CASSYFSPGQVNTEAFF. The chain couples TRBV6-5 to TRBJ1-1; TRBD1 might be the D (5 bases). V lost 1 base and J 0 bases, leaving 15 bases between the germline ends. Germline assignment: CDR1 MNHEY and CDR2 SVGAGI. The CDR3 loop spans 17 amino acids.

This chain uses TRBV18 with TRBJ1-2; D remains ambiguous. Germline V gene sequence: CDR1 KGHSH, CDR2 LQKENI. The CDR3 consists of 16 residues. The V gene lost 2 bases and the J gene lost 2 bases, with 15 bases spanning the gap. Here the CDR3 reads CASSPISDGLNYGYTF. CDR3 nucleotide sequence: TGTGCCAGCTCACCAATTTCCGATGGCCTGAACTATGGCTACACCTTC. Full variable domain (rest looked up from reference TRBV18 and TRBJ1-2): NAGVMQNPRHLVRRRGQEARLRCSPMKGHSHVYWYRQLPEEGLKFMVYLQKENIIDESGMPKERFSAEFPKEGPSILRIQQVVRGDSAAYFCASSPISDGLNYGYTFGSGTRLTVV.

This chain connects TRBV10-3 to TRBJ1-2; no reliable D call. Trimming left V 2 bases short and J 4 bases short, with 11 bases between. The CDR3 runs 14 residues. CDR1 ENHRY and CDR2 SYGVKD come from the germline V gene. The CDR3 here is CAISEEGAGYGYTF. The CDR3 DNA reads TGTGCCATCAGTGAGGAGGGCGCTGGCTATGGCTACACCTTC.

The chain has TRBV4-1 and TRBJ2-2, with 7 bases identical to TRBD1. The germline V gene encodes CDR1 MGHRA and CDR2 YSYEKL. The CDR3 extends over 15 amino acids. V shed 4 bases and J 5 bases; nucleotides not matched to a gene: 7. The CDR3 is CASSLPDRVTGELFF. DNA of the CDR3: TGCGCCAGCAGCCTCCCCGACAGGGTTACCGGGGAGCTGTTTTTT.

This clonotype was detected ten times or more. V gene TRBV19 combines with J gene TRBJ2-3; D is ambiguous. This CDR3 is built from 13 residues. Trimming shortened V by 5 bases and J by 6 bases, and 12 bases separated the two germline ends. Germline V gene data show CDR1 as LNHDA and CDR2 as SQIVND (reference sequence). Here the CDR3 reads CASSPRVADTQYF. In DNA form, the CDR3 reads TGTGCCAGTAGTCCCCGAGTAGCCGATACGCAGTATTTT.

There are many counts of this clonotype. This chain joins TRBV6-1 and TRBJ1-6, with 8 bases lining up with TRBD1. The CDR3 runs to 13 residues. V trimming: 6 bases; J trimming: 8 bases; junction bases outside the gene matches: 3. CDR1 and CDR2 from the germline V gene are MNHNS and SASEGT. Here the CDR3 DNA reads TGTGCCAGCAGGGACAGGGCGGATTCACCCCTCCACTTT. Translation gives CASRDRADSPLHF.

The V and J genes are TRBV5-1 and TRBJ1-3, with D perhaps TRBD1 (5 bases). Germline V lookup: CDR1 SGHRS, CDR2 YFSETQ. CDR3 size: 13 residues. V gave up 8 bases and J gave up 3 bases, with 12 bases separating them. CDR3 loop: CARTDSFGNTIYF. In DNA form, the CDR3 reads TGCGCCAGGACAGACAGCTTTGGAAACACCATATATTTT.

This clonotype was seen repeatedly, ten times or more. The V call is TRBV14, the J call TRBJ2-7; TRBD2 matches 11 bases. This CDR3 region has 16 residues. CDR1 SGHDN and CDR2 FVKESK come from the germline V gene. J lost 2 bases, V lost 1 base, and 4 bases had no gene match. The CDR3 DNA sequence: TGTGCCAGCAGCCAAGCGAGTAGCGGGAGGGCCTACGAGCAGTACTTC. Translated, it gives CASSQASSGRAYEQYF.

This chain uses TRBV10-3 with TRBJ2-7, with TRBD1 matching over 8 bases. Germline V gene lookup returns CDR1 ENHRY and CDR2 SYGVKD. V dropped 4 bases and J dropped 3; count of bases not matched to a gene: 14. CDR3 length: 17 residues. CDR3 nucleotide sequence: TGTGCCATCAGTGGATCATACCGGGACAGGTCGGGCTACGAGCAGTACTTC. It translates to CAISGSYRDRSGYEQYF.

At least ten counts were recorded for this clonotype. The chain carries TRBV19 and TRBJ1-1; D gene unclear. Germline loops: CDR1 LNHDA, CDR2 SQIVND (reference sequence). The ends were cut back, 3 bases at V and 0 bases at J, with 8 bases in the middle. This CDR3 has 14 amino acids. The CDR3 nucleotides read TGTGCCAGTAGTATTTTAGGCGTGAACACTGAAGCTTTCTTT. This sequence encodes CASSILGVNTEAFF.

The rearrangement links TRBV25-1 to TRBJ1-1; 9 bases are shared with TRBD1. The CDR3 sequence is 13 residues long. CDR1 and CDR2 (germline): MGHDK, SYGVNS. Trimming took 8 bases from V and 5 from J; bases not matched to a gene: 6. The CDR3 nucleotides read TGTGCCAGCGGGGGACAGGGTCATACTGAAGCTTTCTTT. Amino acid sequence: CASGGQGHTEAFF.

Of note for this clonotype: Just one base apart from a much larger clone, this may be a read error. V is TRBV19 and J is TRBJ1-5; D perhaps matches TRBD1 (5 bases). Germline V lookup: CDR1 LNHDA, CDR2 SQIVND (reference sequence). The CDR3 is 16 residues long. Here the CDR3 reads CAGSVRQIYSNQPQHF. The CDR3 DNA is TGTGCCGGTAGTGTCCGACAGATCTATAGCAATCAGCCCCAGCATTTT.

This chain joins TRBV20-1 and TRBJ2-5; 9 nucleotides line up with TRBD2. The CDR3 length is 16 residues. Germline assignment: CDR1 DFQATT and CDR2 SNEGSKA (reference sequence). J lost 3 bases, V lost 3 bases, and 11 bases had no gene match. This CDR3 reads CSASARASGNKETQYF. CDR3 bases: TGCAGTGCTAGTGCCCGGGCTAGCGGGAACAAAGAGACCCAGTACTTC.